The 24 T cell receptor beta chains below all came from one sample that was sequenced in a study of blood T cell repertoires in COVID-19. Generated by immunoSEQ multiplex PCR, the TCRdb table keeps only in-frame clones and is missing some. The sample holds 150,000 to 200,000 clones; approximately 93% are singletons and the top ten take under 2%. The sequencing input was peripheral blood. The receptors shown here come from a woman aged 60-75 years with COVID-19, enrolled during active disease.

The chain has TRBV6-2 or TRBV6-3 and TRBJ2-5; TRBD2 matches at 8 bases. V lost 6 bases, J lost 5 bases, and 20 bases stayed unmatched. Germline lookup yields CDR1 MNHEY and CDR2 SVGEGT. The CDR3 totals 18 residues. The CDR3: CASSLPPGLEFVVETQYF. CDR3 bases: TGTGCCAGCAGCCTTCCGCCGGGACTAGAGTTTGTGGTGGAGACCCAGTACTTC.

This chain connects TRBV7-3 to TRBJ2-1; 7 nucleotides align to TRBD1. The trim removed 5 bases at V and 10 bases at J, leaving 5 bases unmatched. CDR3 length: 12 amino acids. Looked up from germline, CDR1 is SGHTA and CDR2 is FQGTGA. In nucleotides, the CDR3 is TGTGCCAGCAGCGACCGACAGGGCGAGCAGTTCTTC. Protein sequence: CASSDRQGEQFF.

The chain joins TRBV5-1 to TRBJ1-2, with D unresolved. The germline V and J ends were trimmed by 3 bases and 5 bases, with 20 bases remaining between them. Germline values: CDR1 SGHRS, CDR2 YFSETQ. This CDR3 spans 16 amino acids. The CDR3 loop is CASSYGRESTGYGYTF. CDR3 DNA: TGCGCCAGCAGCTACGGCCGGGAGTCCACTGGGTATGGCTACACCTTC. The variable domain in full, completed from reference TRBV5-1 and TRBJ1-2, reads KAGVTQTPRYLIKTRGQQVTLSCSPISGHRSVSWYQQTPGQGLQFLFEYFSETQRNKGNFPGRFSGRQFSNSRSEMNVSTLELGDSALYLCASSYGRESTGYGYTFGSGTRLTVV.

This sequence joins TRBV7-8 and TRBJ1-1, with 11 bases identical to TRBD1. The CDR3 runs to 15 residues. Germline-derived CDR1 and CDR2 are SGHVS and FQNEAQ. Trimming removed 7 bases from V and 0 bases from J; junction bases left unmatched: 4. CDR3 bases: TGTGCCAGCACCGGACAGGGGGCGTTGAACACTGAAGCTTTCTTT. It codes for CASTGQGALNTEAFF.

The chain recombines TRBV6-2 or TRBV6-3 with TRBJ1-1; D uncertain. V was clipped by 6 bases and J by 10 bases, with 15 bases between them. The germline CDR1 and CDR2 sequences are MNHEY and SVGEGT. The CDR3 totals 12 residues. The CDR3 region has the DNA TGTGCCAGCAGCCCCGGTCTGGCGGCAGCTTTCTTT. Protein: CASSPGLAAAFF.

The chain recombines TRBV6-5 with TRBJ1-1, with TRBD1 as a possible D gene (6 bases). The germline V gene has CDR1 MNHEY and CDR2 SVGAGI. The CDR3 has 14 amino acids. The V and J ends lost 10 bases and 4 bases respectively, with 19 bases between them. The CDR3 sequence is CATLRGASFTEAFF. CDR3 DNA: TGTGCCACCCTACGGGGGGCAAGTTTCACTGAAGCTTTCTTT.

The chain joins TRBV5-5 to TRBJ1-1, with D possibly TRBD1 on 6 matching bases. V was shortened by 5 bases and J by 6 bases, with 17 bases between the two germline ends. This CDR3 region has 14 residues. Germline CDR1 SGHKS, CDR2 YYEKEE (reference sequence). For the CDR3, the DNA is TGTGCCAGCAGTAGGGGGATTGTAGTGGCTGAAGCTTTCTTT. This gives the protein CASSRGIVVAEAFF.

The chain links TRBV10-1 to TRBJ1-5; TRBD1 might be the D (5 bases). Trimming stripped 6 bases from V and 0 bases from J, with 21 bases between. The length of the CDR3 is 18 residues. Germline V gene lookup returns CDR1 WNHNN and CDR2 SYGVQD (reference sequence). CDR3 DNA sequence: TGCGCCAGCAGCTCCTGGGGGGAGGGTGTTTTTAGCAATCAGCCCCAGCATTTT. It encodes CASSSWGEGVFSNQPQHF.

The V and J genes are TRBV19 and TRBJ2-3, with D tentatively TRBD1 (5 bases). Germline V gene sequence: CDR1 LNHDA, CDR2 SQIVND (reference sequence). The CDR3 length is 16 residues. V lost 0 bases, J lost 2 bases, and 12 bases lay in between. Here the CDR3 reads CASSIDRDSNTDTQYF. The CDR3 nucleotides read TGTGCCAGTAGTATAGATCGTGACAGCAACACAGATACGCAGTATTTT. The full variable domain, in which reference TRBV19 and TRBJ2-3 provide the parts outside the CDR3, is DGGITQSPKYLFRKEGQNVTLSCEQNLNHDAMYWYRQDPGQGLRLIYYSQIVNDFQKGDIAEGYSVSREKKESFPLTVTSAQKNPTAFYLCASSIDRDSNTDTQYFGPGTRLTVL.

J is TRBJ1-3 and V is TRBV5-5, with 8 bases matching TRBD1. Germline-derived CDR1 and CDR2 are SGHKS and YYEKEE (reference sequence). Losses at the gene ends were 4 bases for V and 0 bases for J; bases not matched to a gene: 9. The CDR3 loop spans 17 amino acids. CDR3 DNA sequence: TGTGCCAGCAGCGCGGTCGTAGGGACAGGCTCTGGAAACACCATATATTTT. This gives the protein CASSAVVGTGSGNTIYF.

This clone was seen a single time. This chain uses TRBV27 with TRBJ1-2, with unresolved D. The CDR3 has 16 amino acids. Germline CDR1 reads MNHEY; CDR2 reads SMNVEV (reference sequence). V was clipped by 1 base and J by 8 bases, with 20 bases between them. The CDR3 region is CASSLLRRVDTGGYTF. CDR3 DNA sequence: TGTGCCAGCAGTTTATTACGGCGTGTAGATACGGGAGGCTACACCTTC.

CDR3 protein: CASSIDGPSGPYNEQFF. The DNA of the CDR3 is TGTGCCAGTAGTATAGATGGGCCTAGCGGGCCCTACAATGAGCAGTTCTTC. This chain connects TRBV19 to TRBJ2-1; 8 positions agree with TRBD2. CDR1 is LNHDA, CDR2 SQIVND, per germline (reference sequence). The length of the CDR3 is 17 residues. The V gene end was trimmed by 0 bases and the J gene end by 2 bases; junction bases not matched to a gene: 6.

This chain joins TRBV4-1 and TRBJ2-7, with 8 bases identical to TRBD1. V was clipped by 4 bases and J by 5 bases; unmatched bases: 13. The germline gives CDR1 MGHRA, CDR2 YSYEKL. The CDR3 is 16 amino acids. CDR3 residues: CASSPQIGQGLHEQYF. CDR3 DNA sequence: TGCGCCAGCAGCCCCCAGATCGGACAGGGACTCCACGAGCAGTACTTC.

CDR3 amino acids: CASSHRTGKETQYF. CDR3 DNA sequence: TGCGCCAGCAGCCACCGGACAGGAAAAGAGACCCAGTACTTC. The chain links TRBV4-3 to TRBJ2-5; 7 bases agree with TRBD1. V lost 3 bases and J lost 3; bases outside the gene matches: 4. CDR1 LGHNA and CDR2 YSLEER come from the germline V gene. CDR3 length: 14 residues.

V usage is TRBV4-2 and J usage is TRBJ2-1, with 7 nucleotides matching TRBD2. From germline, CDR1 is LGHNA and CDR2 YNFKEQ. This CDR3 has 15 amino acids. J was trimmed by 8 bases and V by 0 bases; bases with no gene match: 7. CDR3 region: CASSQESGLIDEQFF. The CDR3, as DNA: TGTGCCAGCAGCCAAGAATCGGGACTAATCGATGAGCAGTTCTTC.

The chain joins TRBV19 to TRBJ2-2, with D unresolved. V dropped 1 base and J dropped 2 bases, with 8 bases sitting between them. Germline-derived CDR1 and CDR2 are LNHDA and SQIVND (reference sequence). The CDR3 has 15 amino acids. DNA for the CDR3: TGTGCCAGTAGTATAGGTGGAGAAAACACCGGGGAGCTGTTTTTT. Its translation: CASSIGGENTGELFF.

In the case of this clone: The junction shows a germline mismatch at one end, possibly a read error. The gene calls are TRBV3-1 (or the pseudogene TRBV3-2) and TRBJ2-5, with 9 nucleotides matching TRBD2. The CDR3 sequence is 12 residues long. Germline CDR1 is LGHDT and CDR2 is YNNKEL (reference sequence). CDR3 protein: CASSPAGGTPHF. The DNA for the CDR3 is TGTGCCAGCAGCCCTGCGGGGGGGACCCCTCACTTC.

The chain has TRBV7-2 and TRBJ2-5; possibly TRBD2 for D (6 bases). V was cut by 4 bases and J by 2 bases, with 20 bases left in between. Per germline, CDR1 SGHTA and CDR2 FQGNSA. The CDR3 is 17 amino acids. The CDR3 reads CASSSQSRAGTQETQYF. The DNA of the CDR3 is TGTGCCAGCAGCTCCCAATCGAGGGCAGGGACTCAAGAGACCCAGTACTTC.

V usage is TRBV14 and J usage is TRBJ1-6; D uncertain. Trimming pared 9 bases from V and 13 bases from J, leaving 19 bases between. Germline values: CDR1 SGHDN, CDR2 FVKESK. There are 13 residues in the CDR3. The CDR3 DNA reads TGTGCCAGGGGAGGGCCAGACTGCTGGCCCCTCCACTTT. Translating gives CARGGPDCWPLHF. Full variable domain (missing parts from reference TRBV14 and TRBJ1-6): EAGVTQFPSHSVIEKGQTVTLRCDPISGHDNLYWYRRVMGKEIKFLLHFVKESKQDESGMPNNRFLAERTGGTYSTLKVQPAELEDSGVYFCARGGPDCWPLHFGNGTRLTVT.

About this clone itself: Other DNA sequences from this sample encode an identical CDR3 as well. The J gene is TRBJ1-5, the V gene TRBV18; weak D call: TRBD1 (6 bases). This CDR3 is 14 amino acids long. CDR1 is KGHSH and CDR2 is LQKENI in the germline V gene. Trimming removed 3 bases from V and 2 bases from J, with 8 bases in between. CDR3 amino acids: CASSPNRGNQPQHF. The CDR3, as DNA: TGTGCCAGCTCACCCAACAGGGGCAATCAGCCCCAGCATTTT.

The chain carries TRBV19 and TRBJ2-1; perhaps TRBD2 as D (6 bases). The CDR3 totals 16 residues. Germline CDR1 and CDR2: LNHDA and SQIVND (reference sequence). V lost 3 bases and J 2 bases, leaving 14 bases between the germline ends. CDR3 loop: CASSILQRATYNEQFF. Written as DNA, the CDR3 is TGTGCCAGTAGTATCCTACAGCGGGCAACCTACAATGAGCAGTTCTTC.

The genes are TRBV25-1 and TRBJ1-6; D ambiguous. Trimming removed 3 bases at V and 0 bases at J, with 6 bases between. In germline, CDR1 is MGHDK, CDR2 SYGVNS. The CDR3 sequence is 15 residues long. The CDR3, as DNA: TGTGCCAGCAGTGACGCGAGCTCCTATAATTCACCCCTCCACTTT. As protein: CASSDASSYNSPLHF.

Only one count was recorded for this clone. The rearrangement joins TRBV7-2 to TRBJ2-7, with TRBD2 matching 12 bases. Losses at the gene ends were 2 bases for V and 6 bases for J; bases not matched to a gene: 5. Germline-derived CDR1 and CDR2 are SGHTA and FQGNSA. CDR3 length: 15 residues. The CDR3 here is CASSLLAGGGREQYF. The CDR3 region has the DNA TGTGCCAGCAGCTTACTAGCGGGGGGGGGCCGCGAGCAGTACTTC.

This chain links TRBV7-3 with TRBJ2-3; TRBD1 aligns across 7 bases. V trimming: 4 bases; J trimming: 4 bases; junction bases outside the gene matches: 11. Germline values: CDR1 SGHTA, CDR2 FQGTGA. The CDR3 extends over 16 amino acids. For the CDR3, the DNA is TGTGCCAGCAGCTCACACCGGACAGGTGGTGCAGATACGCAGTATTTT. This gives the protein CASSSHRTGGADTQYF.